This T cell receptor (beta chain) stems from a study of shared clonotypes between healthy human individuals. Cells designated naive CD8 were CD45RO-negative and were positively selected for CCR7, with terminally differentiated effector memory CD45RA+ cells excluded. V trimming: 6 bases; J trimming: 10 bases; junction bases outside the gene matches: 3. The germline V gene has CDR1 MDHEN and CDR2 SYDVKM. The CDR3 runs to 12 residues. Clones were read by immunoSEQ multiplex PCR, and TCRdb kept only the in-frame ones, dropping some. The sample lists about 1,800,000 clones, around 96% occurring once. The specimen sequenced was naive CD8+ T cells sorted from blood. The receptor comes from a man aged 18-30 years in good health. This chain connects TRBV28 to TRBJ1-6; the match to TRBD1 covers 7 bases. The CDR3, as DNA: TGTGCCAGCAGCAGACAGGGATCACCCCTCCACTTT. Amino acids: CASSRQGSPLHF.